Each of the 7 T cell receptor beta chains below was sequenced from the same sample in a study of blood T cell repertoires in COVID-19. The assay was immunoSEQ multiplex PCR, and TCRdb's table has in-frame clones only and misses some. The sample contains roughly 210,000 clones, about 87% of which appear only once. Sequencing input: peripheral blood. Receptors originate from a man aged 70-80 years with acute or convalescent COVID-19.

The rearrangement joins TRBV5-5 to TRBJ2-1; D is possibly TRBD2 (5 bases). The germline V gene has CDR1 SGHKS and CDR2 YYEKEE (reference sequence). Trimming stripped 2 bases from V and 4 bases from J, with 13 bases between. The CDR3 has 15 amino acids. The CDR3 sequence is CASSFETGLYNEQFF. The CDR3 region has the DNA TGTGCCAGCAGCTTCGAGACGGGATTATACAATGAGCAGTTCTTC.

This chain connects TRBV18 to TRBJ2-7, with TRBD1 matching 7 bases. CDR1 is KGHSH and CDR2 is LQKENI in the germline V gene. The CDR3 runs 15 residues. The V segment lost 3 bases and the J segment 0 bases; nucleotides outside the gene matches: 5. CDR3 amino acids: CASSPGQLISYEQYF. The CDR3, as DNA: TGTGCCAGCTCACCGGGACAGTTAATCTCCTACGAGCAGTACTTC.

A few counts support this clone. The chain couples TRBV19 to TRBJ2-5; 10 nucleotides align to TRBD2. In germline, CDR1 is LNHDA, CDR2 SQIVND (reference sequence). This CDR3 spans 15 amino acids. Unmatched junction bases numbered 7, after V lost 5 bases and J lost 4 bases. In DNA, the CDR3 is TGTGCCAGTAGTCCTAGCGGGAGTGAGTCAGAGACCCAGTACTTC. Amino acid sequence: CASSPSGSESETQYF.

J is TRBJ1-5 and V is TRBV18; TRBD1 is a possible D gene (6 bases). Germline V gene lookup returns CDR1 KGHSH and CDR2 LQKENI. V lost 2 bases to trimming and J lost 0 bases, with 8 bases between them. The CDR3 spans 15 residues. The CDR3 spells CASSPTGNSNQPQHF. The CDR3 nucleotides read TGTGCCAGCTCACCAACAGGGAATAGCAATCAGCCCCAGCATTTT.

The rearrangement joins TRBV11-2 to TRBJ2-3; the D gene is possibly TRBD1 (6 bases). The CDR3 contains 15 residues. Trimming took off 5 bases at V and 4 bases at J, with 16 bases between the two ends. CDR1 SGHAT and CDR2 FQNNGV come from the germline V gene. The DNA for the CDR3 is TGTGCCAGCAGCCTCCAGGGGCGTGCTTCAGATACGCAGTATTTT. The encoded protein is CASSLQGRASDTQYF.

V is TRBV6-5 and J is TRBJ1-2; a possible D gene is TRBD1 (5 bases). With 6 bases removed from V and 4 bases from J, the gap between germline ends came to 15 bases. The CDR3 spans 14 residues. Per the germline V gene, CDR1 is MNHEY and CDR2 is SVGAGI. The CDR3 DNA is TGTGCCAGCAGACCGACCGGGGGAAGCTATGGCTACACCTTC. This sequence encodes CASRPTGGSYGYTF.

The chain is built from TRBV6-2 or TRBV6-3 and TRBJ1-1; D may be TRBD1 (5 bases). Looked up from germline, CDR1 is MNHEY and CDR2 is SVGEGT. The CDR3 length is 15 residues. Deletions cut 4 bases from V and 5 bases from J, with 17 bases between. The CDR3 loop reads CASSFHRSLGTEAFF. Here the CDR3 DNA reads TGTGCCAGCAGTTTTCACAGGTCCTTAGGGACTGAAGCTTTCTTT.